The sequence of this T cell receptor beta chain was determined in a study of regulatory T cells in long-lasting Graves disease. Time point specified: newly diagnosed GD, antithyroid drugs for less than 3 months. Researchers made the TCR library from RNA that was extracted from PBMCs. Investigators prepared the TCR beta libraries by applying iRepertoire HTBI primers and Arm-PCR of CDR3 regions. Via MiXCR, TCRdb re-called the multiplex PCR reads, giving one row per CDR3 protein. The table includes 350,000 to 500,000 distinct CDR3 sequences, about 15% detected once. Only a few counts were recorded for this clonotype. The antigen remains undetermined. Notes on the study in general: Since the sample size was small, accuracy may have been reduced. The persistent group shared 3,000 or so public clonotypes, more than the roughly 970 shared by new patients.

The CDR3 is 14 residues long. Germline CDR1 and CDR2: GTSNPN and SVGIG (reference sequence). Trimming left V 2 bases short and J 3 bases short, with 14 bases between. This same sample was also part of a study on T cells in Graves' hyperthyroidism and ophthalmopathy. That report notes: First-round RT-PCR of the TCR CDR3 relied on the HTBI primer set.

This clonotype was obtained from a woman aged 25 to 39 with Graves disease. The chain is built from TRBV30 and TRBJ2-7; D gene ambiguous. Sequenced material: peripheral blood mononuclear cells (PBMCs), taken at new diagnosis, from a patient treated with antithyroid drugs. The CDR3 region has the DNA TGTGCCTGGAGTCCCGGGCCCATCGGCTACGAGCAGTACTTC. Amino acid sequence: CAWSPGPIGYEQYF.